These 5 T cell receptor beta chains were sequenced from one sample in a study of identical twins. Each CDR3 protein gets one entry after TCRdb re-called the 5' RACE reads with MiXCR. This sample has about 570,000 distinct CDR3 sequences, with nearly 10% found just once. The same data also contributed to another study, on yellow fever vaccine responses in identical twins.

Sequenced sample: PBMCs. The receptors shown here come from a woman between 18 and 29 years old in good health.

This clonotype was counted between two and nine times. V is TRBV3-1 and J is TRBJ2-1; 7 bases are shared with TRBD2. This CDR3 is built from 16 residues. Germline trimming cut 5 bases from V and 7 bases from J; bases unmatched to any gene: 14. CDR1 LGHDT and CDR2 YNNKEL come from the germline V gene (reference sequence). CDR3 in amino acids: CASSGYTSAGGNEQFF. CDR3 bases: TGTGCCAGCAGCGGGTACACTAGCGCGGGTGGGAATGAGCAGTTCTTC.

A few counts support this clonotype. The genes are TRBV4-2 and TRBJ2-7, with 8 nucleotides matching TRBD2. Germline V gene lookup returns CDR1 LGHNA and CDR2 YNFKEQ. Trimming at V came to 1 base and at J to 7 bases, leaving 12 bases not matched to a gene. The CDR3 consists of 16 residues. The DNA of the CDR3 is TGTGCCAGCAGCCAAGTCGGACAGCGGGAGCTCCAGGAGCAGTACTTC. This translates into CASSQVGQRELQEQYF.

This clonotype was seen only a few times. The chain couples TRBV7-8 to TRBJ2-7; 11 nucleotides match TRBD2. The V gene end was trimmed by 5 bases and the J gene end by 5 bases; junction bases not matched to a gene: 5. This CDR3 spans 14 amino acids. CDR1 is SGHVS, CDR2 FQNEAQ, per germline. This CDR3 reads CASSDPGLADEQYF. In DNA form, the CDR3 reads TGTGCCAGCAGCGATCCGGGACTAGCGGACGAGCAGTACTTC.

J is TRBJ2-1 and V is TRBV25-1, with D possibly matching TRBD2 (5 bases). The V end was cut by 10 bases, the J end by 4 bases, with 17 bases between. This CDR3 is 14 amino acids long. Germline CDR1 and CDR2: MGHDK and SYGVNS. This CDR3 reads CATTLSGRYNEQFF. For the CDR3, the DNA is TGTGCCACCACCCTGAGCGGCAGATACAATGAGCAGTTCTTC. Full variable domain (rest looked up from reference TRBV25-1 and TRBJ2-1): EADIYQTPRYLVIGTGKKITLECSQTMGHDKMYWYQQDPGMELHLIHYSYGVNSTEKGDLSSESTVSRIRTEHFPLTLESARPSHTSQYLCATTLSGRYNEQFFGPGTRLTVL.

This clonotype appeared a few times. The CDR3 nucleotides are TGTGCCAGCAGTCCCCCTGGCGTATGGAATGAAAAACTGTTTTTT. It yields the protein CASSPPGVWNEKLFF. This chain connects TRBV28 to TRBJ1-4; D not resolved. V was trimmed by 5 bases and J by 5 bases, leaving 15 bases between them. CDR1 MDHEN and CDR2 SYDVKM come from the germline V gene. The CDR3 runs 15 residues.